The 3 T cell receptor beta chains given below trace back to one sample, sequenced in a study of radiotherapy plus CTLA-4 blockade in lung cancer. Measured with immunoSEQ multiplex PCR; TCRdb has only the in-frame clones, and not every one. Of 85,000 to 90,000 clones in the sample, around 87% are singletons; the top ten hold 16%. The sample consisted of peripheral blood, taken from a patient treated with radiotherapy plus ipilimumab. These receptors originate from a human donor with non-small cell lung cancer that progressed on radiotherapy plus ipilimumab.

The chain joins TRBV5-8 to TRBJ2-7; tentatively, D is TRBD1 or TRBD2 (5 bases each). V was shortened by 4 bases and J by 2 bases, with 13 bases between the two germline ends. CDR3 length: 14 amino acids. CDR1 is SGHTS and CDR2 is YDEGEE in the germline V gene. As DNA, the CDR3 is TGTGCCAGCAGCCCCCCCGGGGCAGCCTACGAGCAGTACTTC. Translated, it gives CASSPPGAAYEQYF.

V usage is TRBV27 and J usage is TRBJ2-3; the D is unclear. The CDR3 is 13 amino acids. V lost 8 bases, J lost 0 bases, and 9 bases lay in between. From germline, CDR1 is MNHEY and CDR2 SMNVEV (reference sequence). Written as DNA, the CDR3 is TGTGCCAGCCTAGATAGAAGCACAGATACGCAGTATTTT. Its protein is CASLDRSTDTQYF.

The chain recombines TRBV18 with TRBJ1-1, with TRBD1 matching 9 bases. The germline V gene encodes CDR1 KGHSH and CDR2 LQKENI. The length of the CDR3 is 13 residues. Unmatched junction bases numbered 3, after V lost 2 bases and J lost 8 bases. The CDR3 nucleotides read TGTGCCAGCTCACCAGGCGGACAGGGGGAAGCTTTCTTT. It codes for CASSPGGQGEAFF. The full variable domain, its missing parts supplied by reference TRBV18 and TRBJ1-1, is NAGVMQNPRHLVRRRGQEARLRCSPMKGHSHVYWYRQLPEEGLKFMVYLQKENIIDESGMPKERFSAEFPKEGPSILRIQQVVRGDSAAYFCASSPGGQGEAFFGQGTRLTVV.